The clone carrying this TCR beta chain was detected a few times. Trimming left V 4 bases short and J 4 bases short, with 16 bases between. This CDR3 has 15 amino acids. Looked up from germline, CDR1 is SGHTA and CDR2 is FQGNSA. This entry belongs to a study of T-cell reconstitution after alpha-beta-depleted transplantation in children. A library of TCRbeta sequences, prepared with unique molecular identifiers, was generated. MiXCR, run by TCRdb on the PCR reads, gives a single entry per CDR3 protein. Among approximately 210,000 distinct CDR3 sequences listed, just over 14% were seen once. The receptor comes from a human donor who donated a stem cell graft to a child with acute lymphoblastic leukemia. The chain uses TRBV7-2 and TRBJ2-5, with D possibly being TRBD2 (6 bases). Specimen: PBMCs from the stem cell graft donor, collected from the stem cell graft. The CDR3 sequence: CASSSTAGTPETQYF. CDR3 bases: TGTGCCAGCAGCTCGACGGCGGGGACCCCAGAGACCCAGTACTTC.